The clone carrying this T cell receptor beta chain was seen only once. Together with a sample-barcoded 5' primer, a J-beta primer mix was included in a second PCR lasting about 7 to 11 cycles. MiXCR was run by TCRdb on the 5' RACE reads, yielding one entry per CDR3 protein. The sample consists of fewer than 2,000,000 distinct CDR3 sequences, roughly 32% of them appearing once. This sample was taken from a study of blood T cells in healthy people across ages. Each individual donor underwent a draw of about 11 milliliters of peripheral blood. J lost 0 bases, V lost 6 bases, and 9 bases had no gene match. Per the germline V gene, CDR1 is LNHDA and CDR2 is SQIVND (reference sequence). The CDR3 has 16 amino acids.

The V and J genes are TRBV19 and TRBJ2-3, with 7 nucleotides matching TRBD1. The TCR comes from a woman aged 25-40 years in good health. Input material: blood. The CDR3 region is CASSRRGQASTDTQYF. DNA of the CDR3: TGTGCCAGTAGCCGGAGAGGACAGGCGAGCACAGATACGCAGTATTTT. The full variable domain, rest sourced from reference TRBV19 and TRBJ2-3, is DGGITQSPKYLFRKEGQNVTLSCEQNLNHDAMYWYRQDPGQGLRLIYYSQIVNDFQKGDIAEGYSVSREKKESFPLTVTSAQKNPTAFYLCASSRRGQASTDTQYFGPGTRLTVL.